This T cell receptor (beta chain) stems from a study of regulatory T cells in long-lasting Graves disease. This clonotype was counted many times. Its antigen is as yet unknown. Study results and caveats: Sample size, which was small, may have reduced accuracy. Those with persistent Graves' had less TCR diversity than newly diagnosed patients.

For TCR beta, libraries came from iRepertoire HTBI primers and Arm-PCR of CDR3 regions. TCRdb re-derived calls from the multiplex PCR reads in MiXCR, one entry per CDR3 protein. The sample shows under 500,000 distinct CDR3 sequences, roughly 20% of them seen only once. The CDR3 runs 18 residues. CDR1 is MNHEY, CDR2 SVGEGT, per germline. V lost 2 bases and J lost 2; bases outside the gene matches: 12. Time point of the sample: persistent/refractory GD, antithyroid drugs over 5 years with positive TRAb. PBMCs were the source of the RNA used for TCR sequencing. American Thyroid Association guidelines defined how Graves' disease was diagnosed.

The material sequenced was peripheral blood mononuclear cells (PBMCs), taken when the disease was refractory, from a patient treated with antithyroid drugs. The clonotype comes from a female donor with Graves disease. The gene calls are TRBV6-2 or TRBV6-3 and TRBJ2-7; 10 positions match TRBD2. The CDR3 DNA reads TGTGCCAGCAGTTACGCAAAGCGACTAGCGGGTGGGACCTACGAGCAGTACTTC. Translated: CASSYAKRLAGGTYEQYF.